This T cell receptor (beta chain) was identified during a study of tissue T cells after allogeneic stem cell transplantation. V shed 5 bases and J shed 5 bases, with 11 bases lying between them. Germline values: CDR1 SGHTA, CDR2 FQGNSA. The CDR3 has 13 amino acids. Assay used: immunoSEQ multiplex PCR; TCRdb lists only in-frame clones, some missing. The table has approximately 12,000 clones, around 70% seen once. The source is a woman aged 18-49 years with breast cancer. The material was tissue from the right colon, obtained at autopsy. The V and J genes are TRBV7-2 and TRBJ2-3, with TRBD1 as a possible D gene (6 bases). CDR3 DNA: TGTGCCAGCAGCGTACAGGGCAGAGATACGCAGTATTTT. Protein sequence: CASSVQGRDTQYF.